Listed below are T cell receptor beta chains from one sample, sequenced in a study of response to subunit inactivated influenza vaccine. Using its own MiXCR run on the RT-PCR reads, TCRdb lists one record per CDR3 protein. The sample has almost 600,000 distinct CDR3 sequences; 12% to 15% are singletons. The starting material was PBMCs from blood, obtained less than 13 days after vaccination. Receptor source: a man aged 45-65 years who received an inactivated influenza vaccine. The CDR3 runs from the conserved cysteine through the conserved F or W. D genes are given only for firm matches. Size tells how often a clone was seen (once, few, many) or the class of an expanded clone, and some rows leave it out.

d_call | j_call | clone_size | v_call | cdr3_aa | cdr3_nt
- | TRBJ1-1 | few | TRBV29-1 | CSATIPSTEAFF | TGCAGCGCCACAATCCCTAGCACTGAAGCTTTCTTT
- | TRBJ1-1 | - | TRBV12-3/TRBV12-4 | CASSFSFRDTEAFF | TGTGCCAGCAGTTTTTCGTTTAGGGACACTGAAGCTTTCTTT
- | TRBJ2-5 | - | TRBV20-1 | CSAIRGALEETQYF | TGCAGTGCTATACGGGGGGCACTTGAGGAGACCCAGTACTTC
TRBD2 | TRBJ2-1 | - | TRBV29-1 | CSVGTSDYYNEQFF | TGCAGCGTAGGGACTAGCGATTATTACAATGAGCAGTTCTTC
- | TRBJ2-7 | - | TRBV28 | CASSSPLGVSYEQYF | TGTGCCAGCAGTTCGCCCCTAGGTGTCTCCTACGAGCAGTACTTC
- | TRBJ2-5 | few | TRBV24-1 | CATSDHRGRIQETQYF | TGTGCCACCAGTGATCACCGGGGACGGATCCAAGAGACCCAGTACTTC
TRBD1 | TRBJ1-1 | - | TRBV10-3 | CAISAKTGTNTEAFF | TGTGCCATCAGTGCGAAGACAGGGACGAACACTGAAGCTTTCTTT
TRBD2 | TRBJ2-1 | - | TRBV12-3/TRBV12-4 | CASSFLAGTYNEQFF | TGTGCCAGCAGTTTTCTAGCGGGGACCTACAATGAGCAGTTCTTC
TRBD1 | TRBJ2-1 | few | TRBV7-2 | CASSLTEDRYNEQFF | TGTGCCAGCAGCTTGACCGAGGACAGGTACAATGAGCAGTTCTTC
TRBD1 | TRBJ2-7 | few | TRBV14 | CASSLLDRDHEQYF | TGTGCCAGCAGCCTACTCGACAGGGACCACGAGCAGTACTTC
- | TRBJ2-2 | - | TRBV4-2 | CASQASGDTGELFF | TGTGCCAGTCAAGCCTCAGGGGACACCGGGGAGCTGTTTTTT
TRBD1 | TRBJ1-5 | - | TRBV24-1 | CATSDPGTGGNQPQHF | TGTGCCACCAGTGACCCCGGGACAGGTGGGAATCAGCCCCAGCATTTT
TRBD2 | TRBJ2-1 | - | TRBV3-1 | CASSQVLLAGNEQFF | TGTGCCAGCAGCCAAGTACTCCTAGCGGGCAATGAGCAGTTCTTC
TRBD2 | TRBJ2-5 | - | TRBV5-1 | CASRLAGGQRETQYF | TGCGCCAGCAGACTAGCGGGGGGGCAGCGAGAGACCCAGTACTTC
- | TRBJ2-7 | few | TRBV29-1 | CSVEWIGGGAGYEQYF | TGCAGCGTTGAATGGATTGGAGGGGGCGCGGGTTACGAGCAGTACTTC
TRBD2 | TRBJ2-7 | - | TRBV7-2 | CASSLALLSGGAYEQYF | TGTGCCAGCAGCTTAGCGCTATTAAGCGGGGGAGCCTACGAGCAGTACTTC
- | TRBJ1-1 | few | TRBV6-1 | CASSAGHTGTEAFF | TGTGCCAGCAGTGCGGGACATACTGGGACTGAAGCTTTCTTT